This entry lists 23 T cell receptor beta chains sequenced from one sample in a study of identical twins. TCRdb independently ran MiXCR on the 5' RACE reads; one entry per CDR3 protein. Seen here are 1.5 million to 2 million distinct CDR3 sequences, about 30% observed once, and the top ten hold approximately 0.25%. Sequencing was performed on cord blood. Source of these receptors: a newborn girl in good health.

This clonotype came up a few times. The chain has TRBV4-1 and TRBJ2-1; 9 bases are shared with TRBD2. This CDR3 comprises 15 residues. With 6 bases clipped from V and 7 bases from J, the junction kept 10 bases outside the gene matches. The germline gives CDR1 MGHRA, CDR2 YSYEKL. CDR3 amino acids: CASSISLAGRNEQFF. CDR3 DNA: TGCGCCAGCAGTATCTCTCTAGCGGGAAGAAATGAGCAGTTCTTC.

This chain links TRBV5-1 with TRBJ2-1; D is unclear. The germline CDR1 and CDR2 sequences are SGHRS and YFSETQ. This CDR3 is 13 amino acids long. The V end was cut by 6 bases, the J end by 0 bases, with 7 bases between. This CDR3 reads CASTQSSYNEQFF. CDR3 nucleotides: TGCGCCAGCACCCAGAGCTCCTACAATGAGCAGTTCTTC. Drawing the rest from reference TRBV5-1 and TRBJ2-1, the complete variable domain is KAGVTQTPRYLIKTRGQQVTLSCSPISGHRSVSWYQQTPGQGLQFLFEYFSETQRNKGNFPGRFSGRQFSNSRSEMNVSTLELGDSALYLCASTQSSYNEQFFGPGTRLTVL.

Concerning this clonotype itself: One junction end disagrees with the germline gene, perhaps due to a read error. V and J are TRBV6-5 and TRBJ1-6; D is unclear. Looked up from germline, CDR1 is MNHEY and CDR2 is SVGAGI. The CDR3 sequence is 15 residues long. CDR3 DNA sequence: TGTGCCAGCAGTTACTCGTACGGGGATAATTCACCCCCCCACTTT. This sequence encodes CASSYSYGDNSPPHF.

The table lists this clonotype with many counts. J is TRBJ2-1 and V is TRBV4-2; no clear D. The V gene's germline CDR1 is LGHNA and CDR2 YNFKEQ. V dropped 0 bases and J dropped 7 bases, with 7 bases sitting between them. CDR3 length: 13 amino acids. The CDR3 reads CASSQEAWNEQFF. DNA of the CDR3: TGTGCCAGCAGCCAAGAGGCGTGGAATGAGCAGTTCTTC.

The chain has TRBV5-5 and TRBJ2-6; possibly TRBD2 for D (5 bases). V was trimmed by 4 bases and J by 9 bases, leaving 20 bases between them. The CDR3 has 16 residues. Germline loops: CDR1 SGHKS, CDR2 YYEKEE (reference sequence). CDR3 residues: CASSREKGVSYNVLTF. Written as DNA, the CDR3 is TGTGCCAGCAGCCGGGAAAAGGGTGTAAGTTACAACGTCCTGACTTTC.

CDR3 DNA sequence: TGCAGTGCTAGAGAACGACAGAACACCGGGGAGCTGTTTTTT. It translates to CSARERQNTGELFF. The chain uses TRBV20-1 and TRBJ2-2, with D hard to call. Germline CDR1 is DFQATT and CDR2 is SNEGSKA (reference sequence). The V end lost 0 bases, the J end lost 1 base, and 6 bases lay between the germline ends. CDR3 length: 14 residues.

The sample holds a few counts of this clonotype. This rearrangement joins TRBV20-1 to TRBJ1-1; the match to TRBD1 covers 7 bases. After removal of 5 bases from V and 3 bases from J, the junction contained 6 bases not matched to a gene. Germline V gene lookup returns CDR1 DFQATT and CDR2 SNEGSKA (reference sequence). The length of the CDR3 is 13 residues. The CDR3 nucleotides are TGCAGTGCTCGAAGGGGGCAGGACACTGAAGCTTTCTTT. As protein: CSARRGQDTEAFF.

This clonotype was recorded at least ten times. The chain recombines TRBV29-1 with TRBJ2-5, with a tentative D call TRBD2 (6 bases). CDR3 length: 16 amino acids. Germline CDR1 is SQVTM and CDR2 is ANQGSEA. Trimming took 4 bases from V and 5 from J, leaving 23 bases between them. The CDR3 is CSVGPNTGIGGETQYF. CDR3 DNA sequence: TGCAGCGTTGGTCCCAACACGGGAATAGGAGGGGAGACCCAGTACTTC. The variable domain in full, with the rest retrieved from reference TRBV29-1 and TRBJ2-5, is SAVISQKPSRDICQRGTSLTIQCQVDSQVTMMFWYRQQPGQSLTLIATANQGSEATYESGFVIDKFPISRPNLTFSTLTVSNMSPEDSSIYLCSVGPNTGIGGETQYFGPGTRLLVL.

For this clonotype: A much larger clone differs by one base, so this may be a read error. The chain carries TRBV12-3 or TRBV12-4 and TRBJ2-4; the D gene is possibly TRBD1 (7 bases). The CDR3 covers 16 residues. The CDR3 DNA reads as TGTGCCGGCAGTGCCCGACAGGGACTGGCCAAAAACATTCAGTACTTC. Its protein is CAGSARQGLAKNIQYF.

Concerning this clonotype: At one end the junction does not follow the germline gene, possibly because of a read error. The chain combines TRBV7-8 with TRBJ1-6; the D is unclear. The CDR3 spans 20 residues. CDR1 is SGHVS, CDR2 FQNEAQ, per germline. The CDR3, as DNA: TGTGCCAGCAGCCCCGACCGTCGACTAGTCGGAATCTCCTATAACTCACCCCTCCACTTT. Its protein product is CASSPDRRLVGISYNSPLHF.

About this clonotype: It may be a read error: a sequence one base away is much more abundant. This rearrangement joins TRBV28 to TRBJ2-4; D gene uncertain. The CDR3 has 13 amino acids. CDR1 MDHEN and CDR2 SYDVKM come from the germline V gene. The CDR3 coding sequence is TGTGCCAGTCAGGTGGACCCCAAAAACATGCAGTACTTC. It yields the protein CASQVDPKNMQYF. The entire variable domain, with the rest obtained from reference TRBV28 and TRBJ2-4, is as follows: DVKVTQSSRYLVKRTGEKVFLECVQDMDHENMFWYRQDPGLGLRLIYFSYDVKMKEKGDIPEGYSVSREKKERFSLILESASTNQTSMYLCASQVDPKNMQYFGAGTRLSVL.

This clonotype was counted a few times. The J gene is TRBJ2-5, the V gene TRBV3-1; no firm D call. Trimming took 2 bases from V and 3 from J, leaving 4 bases between them. CDR3 length equals 12 residues. In germline, CDR1 is LGHDT, CDR2 YNNKEL (reference sequence). The CDR3 DNA follows: TGTGCCAGCAGCCAACCCAAAGAGACCCAGTACTTC. This translates into CASSQPKETQYF.

This clonotype was counted between two and nine times. CDR3 sequence: CASSLPRGWKQETQYF. CDR3 sequence (DNA): TGTGCCAGCAGTCTCCCACGGGGGTGGAAACAAGAGACCCAGTACTTC. The chain uses TRBV2 and TRBJ2-5; weak D call: TRBD2 (6 bases). The ends were cut back, 5 bases at V and 2 bases at J, with 18 bases in the middle. The V gene's germline CDR1 is SNHLY and CDR2 FYNNEI. The CDR3 contains 16 residues. Combining the CDR3 with reference TRBV2 and TRBJ2-5 gives the whole variable domain EPEVTQTPSHQVTQMGQEVILRCVPISNHLYFYWYRQILGQKVEFLVSFYNNEISEKSEIFDDQFSVERPDGSNFTLKIRSTKLEDSAMYFCASSLPRGWKQETQYFGPGTRLLVL.

The rearrangement joins TRBV12-3 or TRBV12-4 to TRBJ2-7; D gene uncertain. Trimming removed 9 bases at V and 2 bases at J, with 14 bases between. This CDR3 comprises 13 residues. The CDR3 nucleotides are TGTGCCAGTACCCGTGGCTTCCCCTACGAGCAGTACTTC. Protein: CASTRGFPYEQYF.

This clonotype turned up a few times. This chain connects TRBV6-1 to TRBJ1-5, with unresolved D. CDR3 length: 15 residues. The ends were cut back, 1 base at V and 5 bases at J, with 12 bases in the middle. The germline CDR1 and CDR2 sequences are MNHNS and SASEGT. CDR3 in DNA: TGTGCCAGCAGTGAAGGGCAGGTCGCTTATCAGCCCCAGCATTTT. This gives the protein CASSEGQVAYQPQHF.

As DNA, the CDR3 is TGTGCCAGCTCACCACGACAGGGATGGAATCAGCCCCAGCATTTT. As protein: CASSPRQGWNQPQHF. V is TRBV18 and J is TRBJ1-5, with 7 bases aligning to TRBD1. The ends lost 1 base at V and 4 bases at J; junction bases unmatched: 4. The CDR3 extends over 15 amino acids. Germline CDR1 KGHSH, CDR2 LQKENI.

J is TRBJ1-2 and V is TRBV10-3; D uncertain. The germline V gene has CDR1 ENHRY and CDR2 SYGVKD. With 7 bases removed from V and 8 bases from J, the gap between germline ends came to 17 bases. This CDR3 spans 13 amino acids. The CDR3 DNA is TGTGCCATCACCTATGACAAGGCTGGAGGCTACACCTTC. Protein product: CAITYDKAGGYTF.

For this clonotype: A read error may produce the germline difference seen at one junction end. V is TRBV7-9 and J is TRBJ2-1, with 8 bases lining up with TRBD1. CDR3 length: 15 residues. Per germline, CDR1 SEHNR and CDR2 FQNEAQ (reference sequence). CDR3 region: CACRSTGGTYNEQFF. The CDR3 DNA sequence: TGTGCCTGCAGATCAACAGGGGGAACCTACAATGAGCAGTTCTTC.

To note about this clonotype: A much larger clone differs from this one at a single base, so this may be a read error. V usage is TRBV2 and J usage is TRBJ1-2; D uncertain. Per the germline V gene, CDR1 is SNHLY and CDR2 is FYNNEI. This CDR3 region has 12 residues. The CDR3 protein is CACSDGDYGYTF. CDR3 DNA: TGTGCCTGCAGTGACGGGGACTATGGCTACACCTTC.

This clonotype was picked up a small number of times. The chain is built from TRBV11-2 and TRBJ2-1; 11 nucleotides line up with TRBD2. Per germline, CDR1 SGHAT and CDR2 FQNNGV. The CDR3 is made up of 17 amino acids. V was clipped by 4 bases and J by 2 bases; unmatched bases: 7. The CDR3 nucleotides read TGTGCCAGCAGCTGGGCGGGGACTAGCGGAGCCTACAATGAGCAGTTCTTC. Translation: CASSWAGTSGAYNEQFF.

Note on this clonotype: A much more abundant neighbour one base away suggests this may be a read error. The V and J genes are TRBV10-3 and TRBJ1-2, with a tentative D call TRBD1 (5 bases). The V gene's germline CDR1 is ENHRY and CDR2 SYGVKD. The CDR3 runs 15 residues. V was shortened by 2 bases and J by 4 bases, with 14 bases between the two germline ends. CDR3 sequence: CAISEDPGAVYGYTF. In DNA form, the CDR3 reads TGTGCCATCAGTGAGGACCCCGGGGCAGTCTATGGCTACACCTTC.

This clonotype was counted between two and nine times. The genes are TRBV13 and TRBJ2-3; 8 nucleotides agree with TRBD2. Losses at the gene ends were 4 bases for V and 3 bases for J; bases not matched to a gene: 6. CDR3 length equals 15 residues. Germline CDR1 reads PRHDT; CDR2 reads FYEKMQ (reference sequence). CDR3 protein: CASSSFSGITDTQYF. CDR3 nucleotides: TGTGCCAGCAGCTCTTTTAGCGGGATTACAGATACGCAGTATTTT.

This clonotype was picked up many times. At one end, the junction sequence differs from germline, possibly due to a read error. This sequence joins TRBV12-3 or TRBV12-4 and TRBJ2-7, with D perhaps assigned TRBD1 or TRBD2 (5 bases each). The CDR3 contains 13 residues. The chain's CDR3 is CASRLGASDEQYF. The CDR3 DNA reads TGTGCCAGCAGACTAGGGGCCTCCGACGAGCAGTACTTC.